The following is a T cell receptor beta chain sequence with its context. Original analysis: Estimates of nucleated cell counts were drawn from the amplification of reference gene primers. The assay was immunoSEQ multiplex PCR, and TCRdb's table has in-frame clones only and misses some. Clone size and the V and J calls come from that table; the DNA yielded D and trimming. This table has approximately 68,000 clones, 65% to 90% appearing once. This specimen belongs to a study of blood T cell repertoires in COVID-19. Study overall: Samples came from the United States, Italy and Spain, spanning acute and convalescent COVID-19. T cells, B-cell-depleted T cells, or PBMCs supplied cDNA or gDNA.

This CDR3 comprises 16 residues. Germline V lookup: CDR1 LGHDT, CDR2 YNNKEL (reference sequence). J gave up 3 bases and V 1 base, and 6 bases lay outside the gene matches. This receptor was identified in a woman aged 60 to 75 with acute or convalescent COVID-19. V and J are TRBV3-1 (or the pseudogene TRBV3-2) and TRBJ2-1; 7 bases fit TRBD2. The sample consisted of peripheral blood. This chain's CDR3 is CASSQVPAGSYNEQFF. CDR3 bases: TGTGCCAGCAGCCAAGTTCCAGCGGGGAGCTACAATGAGCAGTTCTTC.